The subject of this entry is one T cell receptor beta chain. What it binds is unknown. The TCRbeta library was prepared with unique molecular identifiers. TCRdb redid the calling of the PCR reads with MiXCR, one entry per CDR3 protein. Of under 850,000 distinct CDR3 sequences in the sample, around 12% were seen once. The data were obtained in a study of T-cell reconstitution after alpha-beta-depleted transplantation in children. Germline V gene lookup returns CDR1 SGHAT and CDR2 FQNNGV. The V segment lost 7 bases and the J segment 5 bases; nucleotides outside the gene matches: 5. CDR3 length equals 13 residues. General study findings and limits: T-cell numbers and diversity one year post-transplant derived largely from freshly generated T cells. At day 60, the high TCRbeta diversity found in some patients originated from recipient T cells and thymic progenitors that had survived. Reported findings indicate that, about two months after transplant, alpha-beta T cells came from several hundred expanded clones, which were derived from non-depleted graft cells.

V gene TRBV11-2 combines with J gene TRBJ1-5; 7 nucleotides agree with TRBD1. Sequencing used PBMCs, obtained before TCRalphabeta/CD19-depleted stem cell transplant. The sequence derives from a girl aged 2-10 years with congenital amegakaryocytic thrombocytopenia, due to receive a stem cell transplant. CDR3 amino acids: CASKGALHQPQHF. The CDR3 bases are TGTGCCAGCAAGGGGGCCCTTCATCAGCCCCAGCATTTT.